The 7 T cell receptor beta chains listed next were all sequenced from one sample in a study of blood T cell repertoires in COVID-19 (TCRdb year 2020). The library was obtained by the immunoSEQ multiplex PCR assay. TCRdb took this table from immuneACCESS and kept in-frame rearrangements with V and J called. Such tables lack part of the clones; where checked against another copy, unresolved V genes explain under half of the gap, and the rest is unexplained. A total of 45,000 to 60,000 clones appear in this sample, around 80% of them only once. The ten top clones hold under 15% of the sample. The sequenced material came from peripheral blood. Receptor source: a human donor with active or convalescent COVID-19. The donor label of this sample is uncertain.

This sequence joins TRBV18 and TRBJ2-5, with unresolved D. The CDR3 is 12 residues long. CDR1 is KGHSH and CDR2 is LQKENI in the germline V gene. V gave up 2 bases and J gave up 4 bases, with 5 bases separating them. CDR3 sequence reads: CASSPSGETQYF. Written as DNA, the CDR3 is TGTGCCAGCTCACCATCAGGAGAGACCCAGTACTTC. Full variable domain (missing parts from reference TRBV18 and TRBJ2-5): NAGVMQNPRHLVRRRGQEARLRCSPMKGHSHVYWYRQLPEEGLKFMVYLQKENIIDESGMPKERFSAEFPKEGPSILRIQQVVRGDSAAYFCASSPSGETQYFGPGTRLLVL.

The chain recombines TRBV5-1 with TRBJ2-7, with 7 bases identical to TRBD1. Trimming cost V 4 bases and J 4 bases; bases outside gene matches: 5. Germline CDR1 SGHRS, CDR2 YFSETQ. CDR3 length: 13 residues. CDR3 region: CASSPSGGYEQYF. CDR3 DNA sequence: TGCGCCAGCAGCCCTTCAGGGGGATACGAGCAGTACTTC.

The genes are TRBV30 and TRBJ2-7; D is undetermined. Trimming pared 0 bases from V and 0 bases from J, leaving 15 bases between. The germline V gene encodes CDR1 GTSNPN and CDR2 SVGIG (reference sequence). The CDR3 is made up of 16 amino acids. CDR3 amino acids: CAWSVPDTAGSYEQYF. DNA of the CDR3: TGTGCCTGGAGTGTACCCGATACGGCAGGCTCCTACGAGCAGTACTTC.

The J gene is TRBJ1-5, the V gene TRBV28; no clear D. Germline V gene data show CDR1 as MDHEN and CDR2 as SYDVKM. CDR3 length: 14 residues. V gave up 6 bases and J gave up 7 bases, with 16 bases separating them. The CDR3 spells CASSSMVGAQPQHF. CDR3 nucleotide sequence: TGTGCCAGCAGCTCCATGGTGGGCGCCCAGCCCCAGCATTTT.

The chain carries TRBV3-1 (or the pseudogene TRBV3-2) and TRBJ2-3; tentatively, D is TRBD1 (5 bases). CDR3 length: 12 amino acids. Germline CDR1 reads LGHDT; CDR2 reads YNNKEL (reference sequence). V lost 0 bases to trimming and J lost 11 bases, with 9 bases between them. CDR3 protein: CASSQDIRGQYF. CDR3 nucleotides: TGTGCCAGCAGCCAAGATATAAGGGGGCAGTATTTT.

This sequence joins TRBV7-2 and TRBJ2-1, with D possibly matching TRBD2 (6 bases). V was pared by 6 bases and J by 0 bases, with 18 bases between. Germline assignment: CDR1 SGHTA and CDR2 FQGNSA. The CDR3 spans 17 residues. The CDR3 DNA is TGTGCCAGCAGTCCGGTGGGGGGTTCGAGCTCCTACAATGAGCAGTTCTTC. The encoded protein is CASSPVGGSSSYNEQFF.

The chain couples TRBV4-1 to TRBJ1-5; D is undetermined. Germline V gene sequence: CDR1 MGHRA, CDR2 YSYEKL. The V end lost 0 bases, the J end lost 4 bases, and 7 bases lay between the germline ends. The CDR3 contains 14 residues. The CDR3 protein is CASSQDFSNQPQHF. The CDR3 DNA sequence: TGCGCCAGCAGCCAAGATTTCTCGAATCAGCCCCAGCATTTT.